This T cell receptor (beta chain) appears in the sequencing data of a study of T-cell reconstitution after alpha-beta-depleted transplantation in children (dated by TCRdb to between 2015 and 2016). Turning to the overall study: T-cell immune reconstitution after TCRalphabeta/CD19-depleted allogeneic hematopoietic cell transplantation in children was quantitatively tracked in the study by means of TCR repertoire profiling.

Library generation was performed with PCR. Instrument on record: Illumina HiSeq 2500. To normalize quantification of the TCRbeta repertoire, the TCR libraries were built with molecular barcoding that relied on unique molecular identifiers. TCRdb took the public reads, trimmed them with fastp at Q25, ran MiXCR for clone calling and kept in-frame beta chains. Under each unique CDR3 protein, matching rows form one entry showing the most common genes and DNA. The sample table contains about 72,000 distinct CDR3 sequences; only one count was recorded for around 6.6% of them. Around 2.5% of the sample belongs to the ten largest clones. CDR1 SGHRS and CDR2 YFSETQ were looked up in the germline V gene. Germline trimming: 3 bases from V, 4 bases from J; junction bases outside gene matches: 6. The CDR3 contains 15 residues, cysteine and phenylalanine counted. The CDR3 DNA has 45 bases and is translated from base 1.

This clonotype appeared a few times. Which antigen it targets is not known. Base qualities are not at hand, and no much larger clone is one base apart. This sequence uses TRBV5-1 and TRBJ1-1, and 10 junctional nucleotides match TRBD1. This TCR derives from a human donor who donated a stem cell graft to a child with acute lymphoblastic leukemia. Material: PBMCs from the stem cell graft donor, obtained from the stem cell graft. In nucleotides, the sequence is TGCGCCAGCAGCTGGGGGACAGGGGTAAGCACTGAAGCTTTCTTT. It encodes CASSWGTGVSTEAFF.